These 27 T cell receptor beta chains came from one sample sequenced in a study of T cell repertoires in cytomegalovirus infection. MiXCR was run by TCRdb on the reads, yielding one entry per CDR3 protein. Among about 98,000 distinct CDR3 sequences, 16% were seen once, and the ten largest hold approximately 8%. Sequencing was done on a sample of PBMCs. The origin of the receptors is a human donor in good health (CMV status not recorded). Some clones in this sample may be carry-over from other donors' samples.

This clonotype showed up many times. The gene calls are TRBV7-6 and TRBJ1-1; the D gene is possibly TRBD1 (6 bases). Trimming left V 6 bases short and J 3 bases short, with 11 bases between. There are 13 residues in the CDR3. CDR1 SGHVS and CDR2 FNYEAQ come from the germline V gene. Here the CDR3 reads CASRQGTYTEAFF. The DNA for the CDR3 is TGTGCCAGCAGGCAGGGGACGTACACTGAAGCTTTCTTT.

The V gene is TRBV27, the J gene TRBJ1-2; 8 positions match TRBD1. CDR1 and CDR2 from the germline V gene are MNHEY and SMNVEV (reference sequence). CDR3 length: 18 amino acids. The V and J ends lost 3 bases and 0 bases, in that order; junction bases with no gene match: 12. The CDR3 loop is CASSFLGQGSGANYGYTF. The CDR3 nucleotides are TGTGCCAGCAGTTTCCTAGGACAGGGTAGCGGAGCTAACTATGGCTACACCTTC.

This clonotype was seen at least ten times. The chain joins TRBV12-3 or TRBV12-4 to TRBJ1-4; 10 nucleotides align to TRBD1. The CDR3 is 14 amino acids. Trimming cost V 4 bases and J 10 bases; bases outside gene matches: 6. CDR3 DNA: TGTGCCAGCAGTTACGACAGGGGGCGAAGAAAACTGTTTTTT. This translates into CASSYDRGRRKLFF.

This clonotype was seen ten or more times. The CDR3 spells CASSLRSLGGNTIYF. The CDR3 nucleotides are TGTGCCAGCAGCTTAAGGTCCTTGGGAGGAAACACCATATATTTT. V and J are TRBV7-2 and TRBJ1-3; D is unresolved. CDR3 length equals 15 residues. Deletions cut 2 bases from V and 4 bases from J, with 12 bases between. Germline V lookup: CDR1 SGHTA, CDR2 FQGNSA.

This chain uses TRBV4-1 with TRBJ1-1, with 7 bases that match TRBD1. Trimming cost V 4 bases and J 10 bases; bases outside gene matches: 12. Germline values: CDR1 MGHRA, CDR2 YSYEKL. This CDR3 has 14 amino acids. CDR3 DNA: TGCGCCAGCAGCCGCAACAGGGGCCAGTCGGGAGCTTTCTTT. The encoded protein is CASSRNRGQSGAFF.

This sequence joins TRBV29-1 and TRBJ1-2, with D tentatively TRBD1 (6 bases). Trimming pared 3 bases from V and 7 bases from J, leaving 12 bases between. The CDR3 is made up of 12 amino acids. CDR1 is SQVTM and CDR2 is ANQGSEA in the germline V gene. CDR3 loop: CSVDQGYGGYTF. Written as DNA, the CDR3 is TGCAGCGTTGACCAGGGGTATGGTGGCTACACCTTC.

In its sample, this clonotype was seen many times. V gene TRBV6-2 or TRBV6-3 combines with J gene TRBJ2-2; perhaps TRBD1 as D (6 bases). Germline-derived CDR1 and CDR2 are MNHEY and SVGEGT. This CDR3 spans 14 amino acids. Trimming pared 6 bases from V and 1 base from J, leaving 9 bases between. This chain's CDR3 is CASSWTVNTGELFF. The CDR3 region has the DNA TGTGCCAGCAGCTGGACAGTGAACACCGGGGAGCTGTTTTTT.

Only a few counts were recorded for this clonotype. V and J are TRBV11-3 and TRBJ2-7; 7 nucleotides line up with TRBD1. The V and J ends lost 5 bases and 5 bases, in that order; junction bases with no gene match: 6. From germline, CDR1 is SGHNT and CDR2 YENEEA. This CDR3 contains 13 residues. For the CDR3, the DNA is TGTGCCAGCAGCCAAACAGGGGTCGACGAGCAGTACTTC. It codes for CASSQTGVDEQYF. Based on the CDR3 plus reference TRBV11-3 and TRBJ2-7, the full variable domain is EAGVVQSPRYKIIEKKQPVAFWCNPISGHNTLYWYLQNLGQGPELLIRYENEEAVDDSQLPKDRFSAERLKGVDSTLKIQPAELGDSAVYLCASSQTGVDEQYFGPGTRLTVT.

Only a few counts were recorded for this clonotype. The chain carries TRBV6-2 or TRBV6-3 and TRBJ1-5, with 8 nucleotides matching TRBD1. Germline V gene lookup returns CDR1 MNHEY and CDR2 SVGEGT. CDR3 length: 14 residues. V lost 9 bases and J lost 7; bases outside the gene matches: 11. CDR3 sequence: CASSRTGMQQPQHF. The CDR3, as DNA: TGTGCCAGTAGCCGGACAGGGATGCAGCAGCCCCAGCATTTT.

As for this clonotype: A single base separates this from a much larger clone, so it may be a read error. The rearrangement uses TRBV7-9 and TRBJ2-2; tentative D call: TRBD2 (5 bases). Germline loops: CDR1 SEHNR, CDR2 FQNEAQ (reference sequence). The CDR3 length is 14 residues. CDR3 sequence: CASSSRRNTGKLFF. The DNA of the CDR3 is TGTGCCAGCAGCTCAAGGAGAAACACCGGGAAGCTGTTTTTT.

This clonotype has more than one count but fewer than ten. CDR3 sequence reads: CASSQYSATNEKLFF. Written as DNA, the CDR3 is TGTGCCAGCAGCCAATACAGCGCAACTAATGAAAAACTGTTTTTT. The chain uses TRBV5-4 and TRBJ1-4; D gene uncertain. The CDR3 length is 15 residues. With 4 bases removed from V and 0 bases from J, the gap between germline ends came to 10 bases. In germline, CDR1 is SGHNT, CDR2 YYREEE (reference sequence).

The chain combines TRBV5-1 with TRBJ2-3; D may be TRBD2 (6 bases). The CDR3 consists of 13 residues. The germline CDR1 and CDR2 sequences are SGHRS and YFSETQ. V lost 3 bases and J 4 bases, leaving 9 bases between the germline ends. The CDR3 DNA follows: TGCGCCAGCAGCTGGGACTCCTCAGATACGCAGTATTTT. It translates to CASSWDSSDTQYF.

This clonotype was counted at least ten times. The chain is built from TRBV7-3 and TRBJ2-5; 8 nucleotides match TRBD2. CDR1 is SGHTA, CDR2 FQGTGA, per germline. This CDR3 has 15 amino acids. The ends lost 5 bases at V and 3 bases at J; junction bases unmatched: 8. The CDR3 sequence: CASSPLAGKEETQYF. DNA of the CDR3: TGTGCCAGCAGCCCTTTAGCGGGGAAGGAAGAGACCCAGTACTTC.

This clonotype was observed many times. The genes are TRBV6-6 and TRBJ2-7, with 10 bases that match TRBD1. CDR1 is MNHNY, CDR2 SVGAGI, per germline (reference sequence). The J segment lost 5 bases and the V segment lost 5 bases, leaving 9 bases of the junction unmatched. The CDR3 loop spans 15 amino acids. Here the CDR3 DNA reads TGTGCCAGCAGTCCCCGGGACAGGGGAGGCCACGAGCAGTACTTC. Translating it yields CASSPRDRGGHEQYF.

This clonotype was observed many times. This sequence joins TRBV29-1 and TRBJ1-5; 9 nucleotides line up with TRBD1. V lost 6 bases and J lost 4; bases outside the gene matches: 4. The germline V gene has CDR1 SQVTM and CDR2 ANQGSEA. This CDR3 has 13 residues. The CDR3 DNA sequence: TGCAGCGTGGGTGGGACAGGGAATCAGCCCCAGCATTTT. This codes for CSVGGTGNQPQHF.

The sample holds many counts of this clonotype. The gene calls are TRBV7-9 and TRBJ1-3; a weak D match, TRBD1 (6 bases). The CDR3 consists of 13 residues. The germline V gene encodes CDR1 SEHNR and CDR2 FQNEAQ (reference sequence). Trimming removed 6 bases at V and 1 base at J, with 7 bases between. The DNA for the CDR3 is TGTGCCAGCAGACAGGGATCTGGAAACACCATATATTTT. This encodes CASRQGSGNTIYF.

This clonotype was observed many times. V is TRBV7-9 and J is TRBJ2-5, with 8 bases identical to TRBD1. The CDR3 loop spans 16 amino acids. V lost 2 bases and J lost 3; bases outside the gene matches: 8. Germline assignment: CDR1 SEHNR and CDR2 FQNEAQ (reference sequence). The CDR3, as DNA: TGTGCCAGCAGCTTAACCCGGGACAGGAAAAAAGAGACCCAGTACTTC. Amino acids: CASSLTRDRKKETQYF.

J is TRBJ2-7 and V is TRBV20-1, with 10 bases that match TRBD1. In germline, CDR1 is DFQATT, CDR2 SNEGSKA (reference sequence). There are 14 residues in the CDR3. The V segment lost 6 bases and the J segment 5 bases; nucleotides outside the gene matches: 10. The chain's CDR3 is CSAYHGTGAHEQYF. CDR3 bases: TGCAGTGCCTACCACGGGACAGGGGCCCACGAGCAGTACTTC.

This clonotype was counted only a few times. CDR3 protein: CASSYPGQGYEQYF. The CDR3 DNA sequence: TGTGCCAGCAGTTACCCTGGACAGGGCTACGAGCAGTACTTC. V and J are TRBV6-6 and TRBJ2-7; 8 bases agree with TRBD1. Trimming removed 2 bases from V and 3 bases from J; junction bases left unmatched: 3. Per the germline V gene, CDR1 is MNHNY and CDR2 is SVGAGI (reference sequence). The CDR3 is 14 amino acids.

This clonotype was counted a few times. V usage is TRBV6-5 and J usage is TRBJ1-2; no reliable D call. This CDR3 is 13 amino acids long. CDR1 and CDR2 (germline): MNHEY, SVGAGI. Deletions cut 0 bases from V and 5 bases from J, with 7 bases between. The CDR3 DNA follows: TGTGCCAGCAGTTACTCGCTGGGGTATGGCTACACCTTC. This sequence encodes CASSYSLGYGYTF.

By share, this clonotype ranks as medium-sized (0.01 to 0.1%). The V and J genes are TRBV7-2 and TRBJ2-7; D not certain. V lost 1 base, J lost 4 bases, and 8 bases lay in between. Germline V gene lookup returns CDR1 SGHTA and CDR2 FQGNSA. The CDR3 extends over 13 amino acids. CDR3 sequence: CASSLDLGYEQYF. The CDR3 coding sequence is TGTGCCAGCAGCTTAGACCTCGGGTACGAGCAGTACTTC. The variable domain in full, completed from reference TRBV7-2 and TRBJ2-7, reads GAGVSQSPSNKVTEKGKDVELRCDPISGHTALYWYRQSLGQGLEFLIYFQGNSAPDKSGLPSDRFSAERTGGSVSTLTIQRTQQEDSAVYLCASSLDLGYEQYFGPGTRLTVT.

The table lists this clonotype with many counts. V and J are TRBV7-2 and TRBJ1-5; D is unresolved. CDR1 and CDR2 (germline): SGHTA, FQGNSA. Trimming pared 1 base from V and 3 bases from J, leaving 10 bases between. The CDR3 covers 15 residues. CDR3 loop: CASSLVTANNQPQHF. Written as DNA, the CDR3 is TGTGCCAGCAGCTTAGTTACAGCTAACAATCAGCCCCAGCATTTT.

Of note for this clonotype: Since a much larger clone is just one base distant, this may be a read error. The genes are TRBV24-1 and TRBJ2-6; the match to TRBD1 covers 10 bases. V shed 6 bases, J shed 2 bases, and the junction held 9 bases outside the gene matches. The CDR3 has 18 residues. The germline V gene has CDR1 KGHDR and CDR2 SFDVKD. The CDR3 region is CATSQTLTGGPGANVLTF. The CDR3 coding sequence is TGTGCCACCAGTCAGACCCTGACAGGGGGCCCTGGGGCCAACGTCCTGACTTTC.

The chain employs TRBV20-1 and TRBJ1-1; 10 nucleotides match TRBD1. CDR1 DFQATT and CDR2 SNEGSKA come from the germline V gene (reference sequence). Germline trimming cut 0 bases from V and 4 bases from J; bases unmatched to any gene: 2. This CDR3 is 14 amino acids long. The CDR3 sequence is CSAREGTGVTEAFF. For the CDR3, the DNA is TGCAGTGCTAGAGAAGGGACAGGGGTCACTGAAGCTTTCTTT.

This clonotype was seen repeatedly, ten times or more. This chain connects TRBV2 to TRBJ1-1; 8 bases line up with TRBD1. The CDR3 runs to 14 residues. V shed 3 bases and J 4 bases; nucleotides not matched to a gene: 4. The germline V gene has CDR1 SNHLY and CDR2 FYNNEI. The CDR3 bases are TGTGCCAGCAGTGAGGACAGGGCTCTCACTGAAGCTTTCTTT. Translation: CASSEDRALTEAFF.

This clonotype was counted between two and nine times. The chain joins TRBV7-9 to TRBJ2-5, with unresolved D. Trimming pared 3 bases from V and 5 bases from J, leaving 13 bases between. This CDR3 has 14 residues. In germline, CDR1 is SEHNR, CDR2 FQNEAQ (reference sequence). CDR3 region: CASSLGSGRETQYF. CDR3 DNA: TGTGCCAGCAGCTTGGGATCGGGTCGGGAGACCCAGTACTTC.

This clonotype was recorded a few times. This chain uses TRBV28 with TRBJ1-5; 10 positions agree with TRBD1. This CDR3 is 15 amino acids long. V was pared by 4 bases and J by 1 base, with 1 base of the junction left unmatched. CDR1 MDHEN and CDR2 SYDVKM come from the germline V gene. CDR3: CASSWGQGSNQPQHF. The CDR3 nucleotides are TGTGCCAGCAGTTGGGGACAGGGGAGCAATCAGCCCCAGCATTTT.